The sample holds a few counts of the clone carrying this T cell receptor (beta chain). Its antigen is currently unknown. This sample is part of a study of cytomegalovirus exposure and HLA in healthy donors. Study-wide context: HLA-typed donors were the source of 80 million to 90 million unique TCRs, which an early data release held. Of all 400 or so donors who were genotyped, roughly 81% belonged to the Caucasian-associated ancestry cluster.

CDR1 and CDR2 (germline): GTSNPN, SVGIG (reference sequence). The CDR3 sequence is 11 residues long. Trimming pared 8 bases from V and 4 bases from J, leaving 11 bases between. Both 60 Vbeta primers and 13 Jbeta primers went into the PCR. TCRdb's table, derived via immunoSEQ multiplex PCR, lists solely in-frame clones and lacks some. Here the sample spans some 120,000 clones, around 8.5% being singletons. Broader study findings: A later analysis appeared to link common viral pathogens to several of the most significant clusters. The listing of 150 to 200 TCR beta chains classed them as cytomegalovirus-associated.

Source material: PBMCs. The receptor comes from a man aged 35-49 years in good health and CMV-seronegative. The chain couples TRBV30 to TRBJ1-2; maybe TRBD1 (5 bases). The chain's CDR3 is CAKQDPYGYTF. CDR3 nucleotides: TGTGCCAAACAGGACCCCTATGGCTACACCTTC.